This entry features one T cell receptor (beta chain) sequence. It was with a sample-barcoded 5' primer and a J-beta primer mix that a second PCR of roughly 7 to 12 cycles was run. TCRdb called the 5' RACE reads again in MiXCR, with one record for every CDR3 protein. Found here are under 800,000 distinct CDR3 sequences, 20% to 25% of them singletons; the top ten hold under 4%. Losses at the gene ends were 3 bases for V and 7 bases for J; bases not matched to a gene: 12. This CDR3 region has 16 residues. Germline loops: CDR1 MNHEY, CDR2 SMNVEV (reference sequence). The data are from a study of blood T cells in healthy people across ages.

The sequence came from a man in his sixties or seventies in good health. The chain employs TRBV27 and TRBJ2-5; the match to TRBD2 covers 9 bases. The material sequenced was blood. The CDR3 protein is CASSLSSGSMIGTQYF. The DNA of the CDR3 is TGTGCCAGCAGTTTGAGTAGCGGGAGCATGATTGGGACCCAGTACTTC.